This entry lists 10 T cell receptor beta chains sequenced from one sample in a study of regulatory T cells in long-lasting Graves disease. Through Arm-PCR of CDR3 regions and iRepertoire HTBI primers, TCR beta libraries were built. TCRdb redid the calling of the multiplex PCR reads with MiXCR, one entry per CDR3 protein. The repertoire holds about 310,000 distinct CDR3 sequences, more than 20% seen once, with around three fifths in the top ten. Time point specified: persistent/refractory GD, antithyroid drugs over 5 years with positive TRAb. PBMC RNA was the source of the TCR library. This specimen was peripheral blood mononuclear cells (PBMCs), taken when the disease was refractory, from a patient treated with antithyroid drugs. These receptors originate from a female donor with Graves disease.

The genes are TRBV20-1 and TRBJ2-5; D gene uncertain. Trimming removed 4 bases from V and 5 bases from J, with 14 bases in between. Germline assignment: CDR1 DFQATT and CDR2 SNEGSKA (reference sequence). The CDR3 spans 13 residues. The CDR3 region has the DNA TGCAGTGCTAACCGCGCCAGGCTGGAGACCCAGTACTTC. Translation gives CSANRARLETQYF.

In its sample, this clonotype was seen a few times. This chain connects TRBV6-2 or TRBV6-3 to TRBJ1-1, with D unclear. Germline assignment: CDR1 MNHEY and CDR2 SVGEGT. V was trimmed by 8 bases and J by 3 bases, leaving 19 bases between them. This CDR3 contains 15 residues. The CDR3 nucleotides read TGTGCCAGCCGTTCGAGGGAAATACCGGACACTGAAGCTTTCTTT. Translating gives CASRSREIPDTEAFF.

The J gene is TRBJ1-2, the V gene TRBV6-4; D not certain. Trimming stripped 4 bases from V and 7 bases from J, with 7 bases between. Germline V gene data show CDR1 as MRHNA and CDR2 as SNTAGT. The CDR3 runs 11 residues. CDR3 in DNA: TGTGCCAGCAGTGGAGGCGGTGGCTACACCTTC. It encodes CASSGGGGYTF.

This clonotype showed up just a few times. J is TRBJ1-6 and V is TRBV4-3; D is possibly TRBD1 (5 bases). This CDR3 region has 14 residues. The germline V gene encodes CDR1 LGHNA and CDR2 YSLEER. Trimming removed 2 bases from V and 5 bases from J, with 7 bases in between. The CDR3 nucleotides are TGCGCCAGCAGCCAACGACAGAATAATTCACCCCTCCACTTT. Translated, it gives CASSQRQNNSPLHF.

The sample holds a few counts of this clonotype. The J gene is TRBJ1-5, the V gene TRBV19, with D possibly matching TRBD1 (5 bases). Germline CDR1 is LNHDA and CDR2 is SQIVND (reference sequence). The CDR3 contains 14 residues. V was pared by 4 bases and J by 2 bases, with 9 bases between. CDR3 amino acids: CASSNQGGNQPQHF. In DNA form, the CDR3 reads TGTGCCAGTAGTAATCAAGGGGGCAATCAGCCCCAGCATTTT.

The genes are TRBV5-6 and TRBJ1-1, with D possibly being TRBD1 (5 bases). This CDR3 region has 16 residues. The V end was cut by 5 bases, the J end by 1 base, with 18 bases between. CDR1 is SGHDT, CDR2 YYEEEE, per germline. The CDR3 spells CASRGWGNFKNTEAFF. CDR3 DNA: TGTGCCAGCAGGGGGTGGGGCAACTTCAAGAACACTGAAGCTTTCTTT.

Many counts were recorded for this clonotype. The J gene is TRBJ2-7, the V gene TRBV15; possible D gene TRBD1, 5 bases. V gave up 8 bases and J gave up 3 bases, with 20 bases separating them. From germline, CDR1 is LNHNV and CDR2 YYDKDF (reference sequence). The CDR3 spans 15 residues. The CDR3: CATSKSHTGNYEQYF. For the CDR3, the DNA is TGTGCCACCTCCAAATCCCACACAGGTAACTACGAGCAGTACTTC.

The rearrangement links TRBV5-1 to TRBJ1-1; 7 nucleotides line up with TRBD1. This CDR3 is 12 amino acids long. Germline V gene data show CDR1 as SGHRS and CDR2 as YFSETQ. V lost 4 bases and J lost 10; bases outside the gene matches: 7. The DNA of the CDR3 is TGCGCCAGCAGCGAGTCGACAGGGAGAGCTTTCTTT. Translation gives CASSESTGRAFF.

This chain connects TRBV5-1 to TRBJ2-3; D remains unclear. The CDR3 runs to 12 residues. CDR1 is SGHRS, CDR2 YFSETQ, per germline. V dropped 2 bases and J dropped 5 bases, with 6 bases sitting between them. CDR3 DNA: TGCGCCAGCAGCTTAGGGCGAGATACGCAGTATTTT. The encoded protein is CASSLGRDTQYF.

This clonotype has ten or more counts. The CDR3 loop reads CASSFPRQAPYEQYF. For the CDR3, the DNA is TGTGCCAGCAGCTTCCCGCGACAGGCACCCTACGAGCAGTACTTC. The chain is built from TRBV7-9 and TRBJ2-7; TRBD1 might be the D (6 bases). The germline gives CDR1 SEHNR, CDR2 FQNEAQ (reference sequence). The CDR3 loop spans 15 amino acids. Trimming stripped 3 bases from V and 2 bases from J, with 14 bases between.